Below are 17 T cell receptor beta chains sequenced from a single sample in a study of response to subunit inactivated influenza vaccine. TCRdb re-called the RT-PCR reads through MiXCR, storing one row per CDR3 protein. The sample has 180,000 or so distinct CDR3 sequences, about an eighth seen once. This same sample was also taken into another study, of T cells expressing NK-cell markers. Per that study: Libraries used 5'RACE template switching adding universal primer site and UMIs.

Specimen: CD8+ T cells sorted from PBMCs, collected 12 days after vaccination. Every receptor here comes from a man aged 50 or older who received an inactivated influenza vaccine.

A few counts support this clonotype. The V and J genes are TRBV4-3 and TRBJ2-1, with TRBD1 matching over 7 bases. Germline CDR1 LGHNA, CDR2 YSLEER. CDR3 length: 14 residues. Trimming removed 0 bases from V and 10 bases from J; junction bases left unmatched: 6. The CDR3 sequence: CASSQDTEGGEQFF. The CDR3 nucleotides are TGCGCCAGCAGCCAAGATACGGAAGGGGGCGAGCAGTTCTTC.

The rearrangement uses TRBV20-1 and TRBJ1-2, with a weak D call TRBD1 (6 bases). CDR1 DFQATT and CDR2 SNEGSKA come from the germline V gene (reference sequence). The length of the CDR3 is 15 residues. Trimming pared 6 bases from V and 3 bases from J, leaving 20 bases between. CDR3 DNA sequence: TGCAGTGCAATGTGGGGGGGCGGTGGGTACTATGGCTACACCTTC. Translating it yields CSAMWGGGGYYGYTF.

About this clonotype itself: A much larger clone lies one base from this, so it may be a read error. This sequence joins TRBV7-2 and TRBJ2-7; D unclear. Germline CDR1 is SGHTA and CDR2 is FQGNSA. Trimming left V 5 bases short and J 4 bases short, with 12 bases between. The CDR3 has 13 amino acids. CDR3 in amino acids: CASSLVWAYEQYF. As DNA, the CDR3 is TGTGCCAGCAGCCTCGTGTGGGCTTACGAGCAGTACTTC.

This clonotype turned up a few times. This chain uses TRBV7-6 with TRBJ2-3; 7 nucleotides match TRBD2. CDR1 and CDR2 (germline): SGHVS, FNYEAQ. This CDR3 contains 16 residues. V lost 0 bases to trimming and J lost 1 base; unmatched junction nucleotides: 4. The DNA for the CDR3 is TGTGCCAGCAGCTTAGCTGGGGGGGTGGGCACAGATACGCAGTATTTT. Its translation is CASSLAGGVGTDTQYF.

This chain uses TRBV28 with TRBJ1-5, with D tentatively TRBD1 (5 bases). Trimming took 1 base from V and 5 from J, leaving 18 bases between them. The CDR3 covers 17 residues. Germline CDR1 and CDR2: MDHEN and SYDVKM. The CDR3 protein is CASSLFLTPRVDQPQHF. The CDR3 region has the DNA TGTGCCAGCAGTTTATTTCTAACGCCCAGGGTGGATCAGCCCCAGCATTTT.

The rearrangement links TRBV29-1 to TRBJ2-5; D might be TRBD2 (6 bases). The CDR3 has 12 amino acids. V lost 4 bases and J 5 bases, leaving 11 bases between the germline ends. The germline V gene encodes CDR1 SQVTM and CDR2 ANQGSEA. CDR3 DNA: TGCAGCGTTGTCGGGACTTGGGAGACCCAGTACTTC. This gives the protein CSVVGTWETQYF.

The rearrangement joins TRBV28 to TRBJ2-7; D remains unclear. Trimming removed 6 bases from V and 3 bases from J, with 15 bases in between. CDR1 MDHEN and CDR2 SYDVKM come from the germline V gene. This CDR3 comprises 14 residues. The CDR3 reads CASRRIRVNYEQYF. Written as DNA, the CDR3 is TGTGCCAGCAGGCGGATCCGGGTGAACTACGAGCAGTACTTC.

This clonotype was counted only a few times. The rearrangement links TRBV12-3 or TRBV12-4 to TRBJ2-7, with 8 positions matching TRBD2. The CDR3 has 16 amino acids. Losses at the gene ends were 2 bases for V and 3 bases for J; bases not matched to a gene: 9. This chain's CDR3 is CASSLHAVAGSYEQYF. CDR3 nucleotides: TGTGCCAGCAGTTTACATGCGGTAGCGGGAAGCTACGAGCAGTACTTC.

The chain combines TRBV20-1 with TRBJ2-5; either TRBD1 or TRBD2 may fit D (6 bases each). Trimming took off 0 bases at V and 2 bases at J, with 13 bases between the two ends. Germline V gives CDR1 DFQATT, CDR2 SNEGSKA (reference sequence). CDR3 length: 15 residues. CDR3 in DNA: TGCAGTGCTAGAGATCCTAGGGGGGCACAAGAGACCCAGTACTTC. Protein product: CSARDPRGAQETQYF.

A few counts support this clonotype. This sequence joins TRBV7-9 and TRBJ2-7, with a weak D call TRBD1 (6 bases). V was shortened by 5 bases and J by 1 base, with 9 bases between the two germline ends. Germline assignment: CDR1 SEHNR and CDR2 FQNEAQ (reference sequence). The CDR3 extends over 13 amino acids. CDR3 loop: CASSGGRSYEQYF. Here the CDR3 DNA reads TGTGCCAGCAGCGGGGGCAGGTCCTACGAGCAGTACTTC.

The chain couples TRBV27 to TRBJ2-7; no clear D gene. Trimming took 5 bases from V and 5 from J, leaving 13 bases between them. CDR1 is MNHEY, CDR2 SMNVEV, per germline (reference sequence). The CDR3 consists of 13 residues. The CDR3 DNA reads TGTGCCAGCAGTCTGACACGAGTGGACGAGCAGTACTTC. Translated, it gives CASSLTRVDEQYF.

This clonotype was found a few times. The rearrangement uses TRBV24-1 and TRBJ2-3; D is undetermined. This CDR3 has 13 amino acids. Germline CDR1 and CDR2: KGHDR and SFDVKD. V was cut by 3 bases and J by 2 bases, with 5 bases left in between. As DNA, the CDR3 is TGTGCCACCAGTGATCGATTCACAGATACGCAGTATTTT. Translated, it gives CATSDRFTDTQYF.

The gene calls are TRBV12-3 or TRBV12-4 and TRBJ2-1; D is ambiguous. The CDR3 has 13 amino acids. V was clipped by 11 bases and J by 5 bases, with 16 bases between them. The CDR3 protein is CAVRTPNNNEQFF. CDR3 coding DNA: TGTGCCGTGAGGACGCCTAATAACAATGAGCAGTTCTTC.

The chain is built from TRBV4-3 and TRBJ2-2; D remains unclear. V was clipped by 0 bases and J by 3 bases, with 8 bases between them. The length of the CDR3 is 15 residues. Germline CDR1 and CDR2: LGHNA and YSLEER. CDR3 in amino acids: CASSQDLAHTGELFF. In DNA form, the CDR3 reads TGCGCCAGCAGCCAAGATCTCGCACACACCGGGGAGCTGTTTTTT.

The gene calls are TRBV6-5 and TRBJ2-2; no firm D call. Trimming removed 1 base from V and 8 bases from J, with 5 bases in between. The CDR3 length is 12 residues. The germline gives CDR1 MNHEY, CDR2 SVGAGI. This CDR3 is CASSYFRGELFF. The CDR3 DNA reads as TGTGCCAGCAGTTACTTCAGGGGGGAGCTGTTTTTT.

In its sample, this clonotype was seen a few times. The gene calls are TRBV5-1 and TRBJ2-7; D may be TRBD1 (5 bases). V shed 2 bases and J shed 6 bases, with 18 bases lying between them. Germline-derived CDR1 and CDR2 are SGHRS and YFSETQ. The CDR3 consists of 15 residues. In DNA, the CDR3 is TGCGCCAGCAGCTTTACCGGACACCCCCTAGGCGAGCAGTACTTC. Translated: CASSFTGHPLGEQYF.

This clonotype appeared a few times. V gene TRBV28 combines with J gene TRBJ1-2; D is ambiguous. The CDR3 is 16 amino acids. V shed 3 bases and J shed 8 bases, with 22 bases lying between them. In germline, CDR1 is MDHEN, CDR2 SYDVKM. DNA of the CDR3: TGTGCCAGCAGTTTCGCGGAGGGATTAATGCCGCGGGGCTACACCTTC. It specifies CASSFAEGLMPRGYTF.